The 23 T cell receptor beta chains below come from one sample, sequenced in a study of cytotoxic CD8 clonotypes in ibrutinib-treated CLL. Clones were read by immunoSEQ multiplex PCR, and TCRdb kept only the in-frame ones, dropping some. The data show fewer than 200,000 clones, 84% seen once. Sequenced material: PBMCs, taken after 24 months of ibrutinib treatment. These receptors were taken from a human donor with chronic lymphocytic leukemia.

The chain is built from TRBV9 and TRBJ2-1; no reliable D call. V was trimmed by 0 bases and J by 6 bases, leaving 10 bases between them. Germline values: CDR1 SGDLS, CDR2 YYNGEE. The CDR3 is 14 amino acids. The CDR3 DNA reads TGTGCCAGCAGCGTAGTGCCAGAAGCCAATGAGCAGTTCTTC. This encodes CASSVVPEANEQFF.

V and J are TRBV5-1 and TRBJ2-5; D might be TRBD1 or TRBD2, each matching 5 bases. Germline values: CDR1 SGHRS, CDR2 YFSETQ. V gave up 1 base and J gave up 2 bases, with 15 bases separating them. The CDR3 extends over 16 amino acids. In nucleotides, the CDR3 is TGCGCCAGCAGCTTGATAAGCGGAACAGGACAAGAGACCCAGTACTTC. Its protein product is CASSLISGTGQETQYF.

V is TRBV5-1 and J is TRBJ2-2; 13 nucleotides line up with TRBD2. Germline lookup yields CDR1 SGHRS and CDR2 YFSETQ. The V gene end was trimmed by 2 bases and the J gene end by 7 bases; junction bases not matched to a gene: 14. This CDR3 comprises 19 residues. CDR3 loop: CASSFAGTSGIMGDGELFF. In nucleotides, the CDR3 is TGCGCCAGCAGCTTCGCCGGGACTAGCGGGATAATGGGTGACGGGGAGCTGTTTTTT.

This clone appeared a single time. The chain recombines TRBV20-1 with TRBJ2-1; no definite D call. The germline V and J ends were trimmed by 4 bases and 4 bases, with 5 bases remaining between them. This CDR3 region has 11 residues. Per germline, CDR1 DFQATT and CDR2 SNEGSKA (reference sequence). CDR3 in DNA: TGCAGTGCTACCCTTTACAATGAGCAGTTCTTC. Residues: CSATLYNEQFF.

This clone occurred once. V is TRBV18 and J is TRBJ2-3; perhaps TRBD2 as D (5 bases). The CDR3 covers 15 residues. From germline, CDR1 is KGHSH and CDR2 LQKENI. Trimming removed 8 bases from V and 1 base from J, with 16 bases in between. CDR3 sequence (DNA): TGTGCCAGCGCCTCTAGCTTCGGTGGCACAGATACGCAGTATTTT. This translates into CASASSFGGTDTQYF.

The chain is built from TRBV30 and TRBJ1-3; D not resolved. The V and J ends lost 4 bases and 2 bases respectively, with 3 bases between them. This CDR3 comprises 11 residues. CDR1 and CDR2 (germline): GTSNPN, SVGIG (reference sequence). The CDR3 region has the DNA TGTGCCTGGAATACTGGAAACACCATATATTTT. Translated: CAWNTGNTIYF.

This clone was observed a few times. CDR3 nucleotides: TGCAGCGCCGAACTTGCGGGGAAAAACATTCAGTACTTC. The encoded protein is CSAELAGKNIQYF. J is TRBJ2-4 and V is TRBV29-1; D perhaps matches TRBD2 (6 bases). The CDR3 covers 13 residues. V was clipped by 7 bases and J by 4 bases, with 14 bases between them. Germline V gene data show CDR1 as SQVTM and CDR2 as ANQGSEA. The variable domain in full, with the rest retrieved from reference TRBV29-1 and TRBJ2-4, is SAVISQKPSRDICQRGTSLTIQCQVDSQVTMMFWYRQQPGQSLTLIATANQGSEATYESGFVIDKFPISRPNLTFSTLTVSNMSPEDSSIYLCSAELAGKNIQYFGAGTRLSVL.

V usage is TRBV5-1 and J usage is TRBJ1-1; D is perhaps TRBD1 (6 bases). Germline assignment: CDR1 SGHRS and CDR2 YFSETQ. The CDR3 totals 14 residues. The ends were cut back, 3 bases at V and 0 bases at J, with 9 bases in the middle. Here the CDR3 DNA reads TGCGCCAGCAGCTATGACAGGATGAACACTGAAGCTTTCTTT. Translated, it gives CASSYDRMNTEAFF.

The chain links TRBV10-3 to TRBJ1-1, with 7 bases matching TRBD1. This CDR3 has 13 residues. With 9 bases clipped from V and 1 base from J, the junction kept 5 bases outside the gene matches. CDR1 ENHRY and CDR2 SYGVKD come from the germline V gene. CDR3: CAILQGTNTEAFF. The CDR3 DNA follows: TGTGCCATTCTACAGGGGACGAACACTGAAGCTTTCTTT.

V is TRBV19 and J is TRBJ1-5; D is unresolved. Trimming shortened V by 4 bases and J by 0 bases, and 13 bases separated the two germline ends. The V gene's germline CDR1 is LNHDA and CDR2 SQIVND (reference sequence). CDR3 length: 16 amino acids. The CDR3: CASSTWTYYSNQPQHF. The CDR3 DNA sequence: TGTGCCAGTAGTACGTGGACGTATTATAGCAATCAGCCCCAGCATTTT.

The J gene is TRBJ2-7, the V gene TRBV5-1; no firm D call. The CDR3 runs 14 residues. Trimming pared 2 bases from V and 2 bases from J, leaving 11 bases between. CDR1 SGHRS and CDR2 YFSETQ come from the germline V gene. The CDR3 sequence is CASSLRGIPYEQYF. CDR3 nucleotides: TGCGCCAGCAGCTTACGAGGAATACCCTACGAGCAGTACTTC.

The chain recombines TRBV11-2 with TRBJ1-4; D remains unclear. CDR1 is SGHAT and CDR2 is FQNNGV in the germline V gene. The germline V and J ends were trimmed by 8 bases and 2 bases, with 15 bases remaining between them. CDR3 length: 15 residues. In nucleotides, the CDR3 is TGTGCCAGCTCCTTTACGGGGTCCACTAATGAAAAACTGTTTTTT. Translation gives CASSFTGSTNEKLFF.

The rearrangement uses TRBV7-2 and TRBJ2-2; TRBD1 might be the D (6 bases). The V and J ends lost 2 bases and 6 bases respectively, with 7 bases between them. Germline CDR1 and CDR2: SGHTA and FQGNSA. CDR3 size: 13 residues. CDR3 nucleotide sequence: TGTGCCAGCAGCTTACAGGGGTCCGGGGAGCTGTTTTTT. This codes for CASSLQGSGELFF. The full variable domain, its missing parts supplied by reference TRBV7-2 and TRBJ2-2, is GAGVSQSPSNKVTEKGKDVELRCDPISGHTALYWYRQSLGQGLEFLIYFQGNSAPDKSGLPSDRFSAERTGGSVSTLTIQRTQQEDSAVYLCASSLQGSGELFFGEGSRLTVL.

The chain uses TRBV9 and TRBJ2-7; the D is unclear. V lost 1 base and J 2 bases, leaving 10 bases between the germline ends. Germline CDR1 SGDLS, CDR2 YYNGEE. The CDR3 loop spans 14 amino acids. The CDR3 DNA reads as TGTGCCAGCAGCGTATCTCCTTCTACCTACGAGCAGTACTTC. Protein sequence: CASSVSPSTYEQYF.

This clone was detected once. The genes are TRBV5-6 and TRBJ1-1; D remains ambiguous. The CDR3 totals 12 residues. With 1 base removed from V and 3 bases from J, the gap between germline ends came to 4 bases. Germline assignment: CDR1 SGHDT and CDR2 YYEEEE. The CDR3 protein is CASSLRDTEAFF. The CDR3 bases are TGTGCCAGCAGCTTGAGGGACACTGAAGCTTTCTTT.

The CDR3 sequence is CASSLGLGDTQYF. The CDR3, as DNA: TGTGCCAGCTCACTAGGACTAGGGGATACGCAGTATTTT. The rearrangement joins TRBV18 to TRBJ2-3; the match to TRBD2 covers 7 bases. This CDR3 has 13 residues. Trimming removed 4 bases from V and 6 bases from J; junction bases left unmatched: 4. Germline assignment: CDR1 KGHSH and CDR2 LQKENI.

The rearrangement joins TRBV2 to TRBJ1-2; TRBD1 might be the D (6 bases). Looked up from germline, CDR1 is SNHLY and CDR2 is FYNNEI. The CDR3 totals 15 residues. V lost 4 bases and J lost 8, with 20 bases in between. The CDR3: CASSASTYRVGGYTF. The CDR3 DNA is TGTGCCAGCAGTGCATCGACCTACAGGGTAGGGGGCTACACCTTC.

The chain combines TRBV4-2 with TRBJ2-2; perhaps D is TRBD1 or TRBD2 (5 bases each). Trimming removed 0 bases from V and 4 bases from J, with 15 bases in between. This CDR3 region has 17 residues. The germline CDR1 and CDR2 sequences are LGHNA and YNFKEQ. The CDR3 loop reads CASSQDFGFGGTGELFF. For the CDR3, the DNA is TGTGCCAGCAGCCAAGATTTTGGATTTGGGGGCACCGGGGAGCTGTTTTTT.

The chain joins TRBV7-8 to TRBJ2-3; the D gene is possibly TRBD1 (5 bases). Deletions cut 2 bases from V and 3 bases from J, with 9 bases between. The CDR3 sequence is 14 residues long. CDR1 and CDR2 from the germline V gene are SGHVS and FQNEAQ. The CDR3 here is CASSLQGGTDTQYF. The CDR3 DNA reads TGTGCCAGCAGCTTACAGGGTGGAACAGATACGCAGTATTTT.

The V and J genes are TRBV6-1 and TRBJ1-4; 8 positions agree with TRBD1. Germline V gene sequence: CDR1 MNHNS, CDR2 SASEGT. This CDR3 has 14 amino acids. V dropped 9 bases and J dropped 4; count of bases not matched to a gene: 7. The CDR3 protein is CASETGAVNEKLFF. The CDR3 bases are TGTGCCAGTGAGACAGGGGCCGTTAATGAAAAACTGTTTTTT.

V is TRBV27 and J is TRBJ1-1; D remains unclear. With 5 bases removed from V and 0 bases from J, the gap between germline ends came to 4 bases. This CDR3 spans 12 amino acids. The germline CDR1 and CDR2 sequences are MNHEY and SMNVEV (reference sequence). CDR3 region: CASSRVNTEAFF. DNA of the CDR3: TGTGCCAGCAGTCGGGTGAACACTGAAGCTTTCTTT.

This CDR3 reads CASSLSGYRVYEQYF. CDR3 bases: TGTGCCAGCAGCCTCTCAGGGTACAGGGTCTACGAGCAGTACTTC. The chain has TRBV11-2 and TRBJ2-7, with a weak D call TRBD1 (6 bases). Trimming pared 5 bases from V and 3 bases from J, leaving 17 bases between. The CDR3 is 15 amino acids. Germline assignment: CDR1 SGHAT and CDR2 FQNNGV.

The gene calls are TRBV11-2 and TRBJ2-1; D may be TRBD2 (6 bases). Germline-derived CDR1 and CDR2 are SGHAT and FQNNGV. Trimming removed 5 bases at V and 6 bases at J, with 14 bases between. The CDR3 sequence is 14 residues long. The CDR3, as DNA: TGTGCCAGCAGCCCCCTGGGGGGAGTCAATGAGCAGTTCTTC. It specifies CASSPLGGVNEQFF.